What follows is one TCR beta chain and its context. Only a few counts were recorded for this clone. What antigen it recognizes has not been identified. Base qualities are not at hand, and no much larger clone is one base apart. This entry belongs to a study of shared clonotypes between healthy human individuals (dated by TCRdb to between 2020 and 2021). Notes on the research overall: A couple of women and a few men aged 18 to 49 years were included in the cohort. Blood TCR repertoires of four to six healthy adults were deeply sequenced to estimate repertoire size and the extent of clonotype sharing between individuals. To increase sequencing depth and limit assay-specific biases, different laboratories used diverse techniques to prepare libraries and sequence TCR repertoires. Each donor's leukapheresis produced roughly between roughly 0.85 and 9.5 billion PBMCs. The paper as a whole reports these results and caveats: Pairwise subsampling led to the expectation that sequencing depth would affect the degree of clonotype sharing among donors. The genetic and exposure-history diversity represented was limited by the small number of donors. Sampling was restricted to blood, and TCR repertoires in tissue are likely to differ from TCR repertoires in blood.

The donors were healthy, HIV-negative adults who had no recently reported acute infections or vaccinations. Every donor was a Caucasian adult residing in Nashville, Tennessee, USA. For unsorted samples, about 87 million PBMCs were counted, and genomic DNA was extracted using the QIAamp DNA Blood Mini kit. Blood was obtained by leukapheresis, after which PBMCs were separated by Ficoll-Histopaque density gradient centrifugation and cryopreserved in liquid nitrogen vapor phase. Using the deep immunoSEQ assay, multiplex PCR amplified TCR CDR3 regions from genomic DNA. Extracted genomic DNA from each cell subset was distributed evenly across all wells of several immunoSEQ 96-well plates, and each plate was treated as a replicate. For unsorted PBMC, approximately 0.3 ug genomic DNA, equal to approximately 30,000 T cell genomes, was loaded into each replicate PCR. Unsorted PBMC genomic DNA was sequenced across ten immunoSEQ deep assay plates. Purified libraries were measured with a Qubit 3.0 fluorometer, size-checked on a Bioanalyzer 2100, and measured again with the KAPA Library Quantification kit. Every immunoSEQ 96-well plate was sequenced on a dedicated single-read 150-cycle Illumina NextSeq 550 flow cell. From the authors' description of their analysis: Because only junctional sequences without quality scores were contained in the immunoSEQ output, filtering matching that applied to full-length reads could not be performed. Sequences were annotated with PyIR, a Python wrapper for IgBLAST v1.9, using IMGT germline references to assign V/J genes and CDR3. Reads with weak V/J assignments (E-value above 1e-6), missing CDR3, stop codons, out-of-frame junctions, or ambiguous translated residues were removed. A V3J clonotype was defined by an identical inferred V gene, J gene, and CDR3 amino acid sequence. To compute the percentage overlap between repertoires, the number of shared unique clonotypes was divided by the size of the smaller repertoire. Richness of each repertoire was evaluated using RTK rarefaction, the Chao1 estimator, and Recon v2.1 estimates of unobserved clonotypes. As stored in TCRdb, this immuneACCESS dataset retains in-frame rearrangements with V and J assigned. A fraction of the clones does not appear; measured against another copy, unresolved V genes explain less than half of the discrepancy, and the remainder lacks a known reason. V and J calls and clone size are copied from that table; D and trimming were computed from the DNA. The sample contains 550,000 to 600,000 clones, roughly 72% of them found a single time. The ten biggest clones cover more than 10% of the sample.

The TCR originated in a middle-aged woman in good health. Some clones in this sample may be carry-over from other donors' samples. The specimen was PBMCs.

CDR3 region: CSGAGHQNTEAFF. The DNA is TGCAGCGGGGCGGGACACCAGAACACTGAAGCTTTCTTT. The chain links TRBV29-1 with TRBJ1-1; TRBD1 could be the D gene, as 6 bases match. CDR1 and CDR2 are drawn from the germline V gene: SQVTM, ANQGSEA. Measured from the cysteine to the phenylalanine, the CDR3 is 13 residues long. The read is trimmed to its CDR3 DNA, 39 bases read in frame from base 1. The trim is 7 bases for V and 1 base for J, with a gap of 13 bases between the germline ends.